What follows are 17 T cell receptor beta chains derived from one specimen sequenced in a study of blood T cell repertoires in COVID-19. Here immunoSEQ multiplex PCR was the method, and the copy in TCRdb shows in-frame clones only, minus some. Counted here are roughly 260,000 clones, 70% to 90% occurring once; the ten biggest clones make up approximately 2.1%. The sample was peripheral blood. These receptors were obtained from a woman aged 40-49 years who had recovered from COVID-19.

This rearrangement joins TRBV5-5 to TRBJ1-1; 8 nucleotides match TRBD1. The CDR3 has 14 amino acids. The V gene's germline CDR1 is SGHKS and CDR2 YYEKEE (reference sequence). Trimming removed 4 bases from V and 5 bases from J; junction bases left unmatched: 7. The CDR3 sequence: CASSPNRGKTEAFF. The DNA of the CDR3 is TGTGCCAGCAGCCCCAACAGGGGGAAGACTGAAGCTTTCTTT. The complete variable domain, with remaining parts taken from reference TRBV5-5 and TRBJ1-1, reads DAGVTQSPTHLIKTRGQQVTLRCSPISGHKSVSWYQQVLGQGPQFIFQYYEKEERGRGNFPDRFSARQFPNYSSELNVNALLLGDSALYLCASSPNRGKTEAFFGQGTRLTVV.

This CDR3 reads CATSRRRREDAYEQYF. The CDR3 DNA reads as TGTGCCACCAGCAGACGAAGACGGGAAGACGCCTACGAGCAGTACTTC. The rearrangement links TRBV15 to TRBJ2-7; D might be TRBD2 (5 bases). CDR1 LNHNV and CDR2 YYDKDF come from the germline V gene (reference sequence). The CDR3 contains 16 residues. The ends were cut back, 2 bases at V and 2 bases at J, with 16 bases in the middle.

The chain combines TRBV19 with TRBJ2-7, with D perhaps TRBD2 (6 bases). V was shortened by 1 base and J by 4 bases, with 8 bases between the two germline ends. The CDR3 has 13 residues. Germline values: CDR1 LNHDA, CDR2 SQIVND (reference sequence). The CDR3 bases are TGTGCCAGTAGTATAGGTCGGGGGTACGAGCAGTACTTC. It specifies CASSIGRGYEQYF. The entire variable domain, with the rest obtained from reference TRBV19 and TRBJ2-7, is as follows: DGGITQSPKYLFRKEGQNVTLSCEQNLNHDAMYWYRQDPGQGLRLIYYSQIVNDFQKGDIAEGYSVSREKKESFPLTVTSAQKNPTAFYLCASSIGRGYEQYFGPGTRLTVT.

This chain uses TRBV5-1 with TRBJ2-7; TRBD1 matches 9 bases. From germline, CDR1 is SGHRS and CDR2 YFSETQ. With V trimmed by 4 bases and J by 5 bases, 13 bases remained unmatched. The CDR3 spans 16 residues. CDR3: CASSPSSVRDRDEQYF. CDR3 DNA sequence: TGCGCCAGCAGCCCGTCCTCTGTCCGGGACAGGGACGAGCAGTACTTC.

Here the CDR3 DNA reads TGTGCCAGTAGTCCCCGACTAGAGGGAGGGACCCAGTACTTC. It encodes CASSPRLEGGTQYF. V is TRBV19 and J is TRBJ2-5; the D gene is possibly TRBD2 (6 bases). The length of the CDR3 is 14 residues. V lost 5 bases and J lost 7, with 17 bases in between. The germline V gene has CDR1 LNHDA and CDR2 SQIVND (reference sequence). The full variable domain, in which reference TRBV19 and TRBJ2-5 provide the parts outside the CDR3, is DGGITQSPKYLFRKEGQNVTLSCEQNLNHDAMYWYRQDPGQGLRLIYYSQIVNDFQKGDIAEGYSVSREKKESFPLTVTSAQKNPTAFYLCASSPRLEGGTQYFGPGTRLLVL.

This clone was counted a single time. The chain employs TRBV13 and TRBJ2-5; TRBD2 agrees at 9 bases. J gave up 5 bases and V 0 bases, and 4 bases lay outside the gene matches. The CDR3 runs to 15 residues. Germline CDR1 and CDR2: PRHDT and FYEKMQ (reference sequence). The chain's CDR3 is CASSLGLAGRETQYF. The CDR3 DNA reads as TGTGCCAGCAGCTTAGGCCTAGCGGGAAGGGAGACCCAGTACTTC.

The chain is built from TRBV27 and TRBJ2-7; D call uncertain. The germline V and J ends were trimmed by 1 base and 2 bases, with 12 bases remaining between them. Germline CDR1 MNHEY, CDR2 SMNVEV (reference sequence). The CDR3 runs 15 residues. CDR3 sequence: CASSLWASPPYEQYF. CDR3 nucleotide sequence: TGTGCCAGCAGTTTATGGGCATCACCCCCCTACGAGCAGTACTTC.

This rearrangement joins TRBV7-2 to TRBJ2-7, with 9 bases lining up with TRBD2. V shed 1 base and J 1 base; nucleotides not matched to a gene: 2. This CDR3 spans 15 amino acids. Germline assignment: CDR1 SGHTA and CDR2 FQGNSA. CDR3 sequence reads: CASSLGRGGSYEQYF. CDR3 nucleotides: TGTGCCAGCAGCTTAGGGCGGGGGGGTTCCTACGAGCAGTACTTC.

V usage is TRBV5-1 and J usage is TRBJ2-3; possible D gene TRBD1, 5 bases. CDR1 is SGHRS and CDR2 is YFSETQ in the germline V gene. V lost 0 bases, J lost 3 bases, and 11 bases lay in between. The length of the CDR3 is 15 residues. The CDR3 is CASSLEWGITDTQYF. The CDR3 bases are TGCGCCAGCAGCTTGGAATGGGGCATTACAGATACGCAGTATTTT. Drawing the rest from reference TRBV5-1 and TRBJ2-3, the complete variable domain is KAGVTQTPRYLIKTRGQQVTLSCSPISGHRSVSWYQQTPGQGLQFLFEYFSETQRNKGNFPGRFSGRQFSNSRSEMNVSTLELGDSALYLCASSLEWGITDTQYFGPGTRLTVL.

This clone was counted a few times. The genes are TRBV20-1 and TRBJ2-7; D call uncertain. V lost 5 bases, J lost 6 bases, and 11 bases lay in between. This CDR3 contains 11 residues. From germline, CDR1 is DFQATT and CDR2 SNEGSKA (reference sequence). CDR3 sequence reads: CSAAQQSEQYF. The CDR3 nucleotides are TGCAGTGCTGCTCAACAGAGCGAGCAGTACTTC.

The chain recombines TRBV7-2 with TRBJ2-7; TRBD1 agrees at 9 bases. The CDR3 length is 15 residues. The V segment lost 0 bases and the J segment 2 bases; nucleotides outside the gene matches: 2. The V gene's germline CDR1 is SGHTA and CDR2 FQGNSA. CDR3 bases: TGTGCCAGCAGCTTAGCGGGACAGGGAACCTACGAGCAGTACTTC. Amino acids: CASSLAGQGTYEQYF.

The rearrangement uses TRBV19 and TRBJ2-1; TRBD2 matches 13 bases. This CDR3 is 17 amino acids long. Germline CDR1 and CDR2: LNHDA and SQIVND (reference sequence). J gave up 3 bases and V 4 bases, and 6 bases lay outside the gene matches. The CDR3 DNA reads TGTGCCAGTAGTACCACCGGGACTAGCGGGAACTACAATGAGCAGTTCTTC. Residues: CASSTTGTSGNYNEQFF.

This sequence joins TRBV7-2 and TRBJ2-5, with a possible D match to TRBD1 (8 bases). CDR3 length: 17 residues. Between the trimmed V and J ends, which lost 2 bases and 4 bases, there was a span of 20 bases. The germline CDR1 and CDR2 sequences are SGHTA and FQGNSA. CDR3 nucleotides: TGTGCCAGCAGCTTAAGGGAGGGCAGGGGGCGAGGAGAGACCCAGTACTTC. Translation: CASSLREGRGRGETQYF.

The chain carries TRBV18 and TRBJ1-2; D not certain. CDR3 length: 15 amino acids. Trimming left V 3 bases short and J 2 bases short, with 13 bases between. Germline V gives CDR1 KGHSH, CDR2 LQKENI. CDR3 residues: CASSPTDSGNYGYTF. The CDR3 nucleotides read TGTGCCAGCTCACCGACGGATTCCGGGAACTATGGCTACACCTTC.

The chain is built from TRBV11-3 and TRBJ1-1; TRBD1 agrees at 7 bases. V lost 5 bases to trimming and J lost 2 bases; unmatched junction nucleotides: 8. Germline V gene sequence: CDR1 SGHNT, CDR2 YENEEA. CDR3 length: 15 amino acids. CDR3 sequence: CASSPRQGLNTEAFF. The CDR3 region has the DNA TGTGCCAGCAGCCCGAGACAGGGCTTAAACACTGAAGCTTTCTTT.

The chain is built from TRBV7-8 and TRBJ2-7, with a possible D match to TRBD1 (5 bases). CDR1 and CDR2 from the germline V gene are SGHVS and FQNEAQ. This CDR3 comprises 12 residues. V was clipped by 1 base and J by 6 bases, with 7 bases between them. The CDR3 protein is CASSLVQGEQYF. The DNA for the CDR3 is TGTGCCAGCAGCTTAGTGCAGGGCGAGCAGTACTTC.

The rearrangement uses TRBV6-5 and TRBJ1-5; 9 bases are shared with TRBD1. The ends lost 5 bases at V and 11 bases at J; junction bases unmatched: 4. Germline values: CDR1 MNHEY, CDR2 SVGAGI. This CDR3 spans 12 amino acids. The CDR3 DNA is TGTGCCAGCAGTAACAGGGGGCAGGCCCAGCATTTT. Encoded protein: CASSNRGQAQHF.